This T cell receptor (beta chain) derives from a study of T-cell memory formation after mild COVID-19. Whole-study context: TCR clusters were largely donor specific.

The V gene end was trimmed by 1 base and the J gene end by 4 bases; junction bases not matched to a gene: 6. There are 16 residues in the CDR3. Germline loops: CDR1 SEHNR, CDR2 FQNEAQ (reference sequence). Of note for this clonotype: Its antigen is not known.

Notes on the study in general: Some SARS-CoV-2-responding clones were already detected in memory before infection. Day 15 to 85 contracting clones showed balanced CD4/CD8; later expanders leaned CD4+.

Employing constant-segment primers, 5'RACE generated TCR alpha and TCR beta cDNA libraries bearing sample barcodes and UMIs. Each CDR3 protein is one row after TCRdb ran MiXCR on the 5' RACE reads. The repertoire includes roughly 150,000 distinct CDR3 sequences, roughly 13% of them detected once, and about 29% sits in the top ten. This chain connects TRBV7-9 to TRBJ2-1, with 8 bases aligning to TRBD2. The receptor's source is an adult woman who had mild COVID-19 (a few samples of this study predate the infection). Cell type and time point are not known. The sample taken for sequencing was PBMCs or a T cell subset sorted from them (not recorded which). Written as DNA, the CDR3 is TGTGCCAGCAGCTTAGGTCTGACTAGCGAGTACAATGAGCAGTTCTTC. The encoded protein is CASSLGLTSEYNEQFF.